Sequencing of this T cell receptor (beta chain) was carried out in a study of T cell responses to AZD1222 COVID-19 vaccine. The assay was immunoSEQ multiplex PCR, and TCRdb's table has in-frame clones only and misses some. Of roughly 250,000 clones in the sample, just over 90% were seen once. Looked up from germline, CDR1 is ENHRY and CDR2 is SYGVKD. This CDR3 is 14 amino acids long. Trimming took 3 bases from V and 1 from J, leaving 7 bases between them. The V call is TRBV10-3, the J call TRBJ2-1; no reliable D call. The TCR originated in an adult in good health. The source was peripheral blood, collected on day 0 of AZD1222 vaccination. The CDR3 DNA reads TGTGCCATCAGTGAAAAGGTGTCCTACAATGAGCAGTTCTTC. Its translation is CAISEKVSYNEQFF.